These 25 T cell receptor beta chains came from one sample sequenced in a study of human T cells and chemical hapten exposure. TCRdb itself ran the RACE reads through MiXCR, one entry per CDR3 protein. The sample includes tens of thousands of distinct CDR3 sequences, 11% of them seen just once. Time point reported: pre-sensitization, week 0. Treatment of the sample: therapeutic diphenylcyclopropenone sensitization with weekly scalp DPC. Here the sequenced sample was whole blood, taken in connection with sensitization to the hapten diphenylcyclopropenone (DPC). These receptors all stem from a woman aged 45-60 years with alopecia areata. Some clones in this sample may be carry-over from other donors' samples.

The chain combines TRBV7-2 with TRBJ2-1; D perhaps matches TRBD1 (6 bases). Germline CDR1 is SGHTA and CDR2 is FQGNSA. The CDR3 covers 13 residues. The V end was cut by 6 bases, the J end by 6 bases, with 12 bases between. CDR3 coding DNA: TGTGCCAGCAGGCGCAAACAGGGCAATGAGCAGTTCTTC. Its translation: CASRRKQGNEQFF.

This clonotype was seen ten or more times. V gene TRBV7-6 combines with J gene TRBJ2-7; 10 bases match TRBD1. Germline CDR1 SGHVS, CDR2 FNYEAQ. The CDR3 length is 16 residues. Trimming cost V 0 bases and J 4 bases; bases outside gene matches: 6. The CDR3: CASSLAPRDRGYEQYF. CDR3 bases: TGTGCCAGCAGCTTAGCGCCGCGGGACAGGGGTTACGAGCAGTACTTC.

This clonotype came up many times. The junction departs from germline at one end; a sequencing error may be responsible. The genes are TRBV30 and TRBJ2-2; D remains unclear. CDR3 length equals 11 residues. Germline CDR1 reads GTSNPN; CDR2 reads SVGIG (reference sequence). The CDR3, as DNA: TGTGCCTGGAGAAACATCGGGGAGCTGTTTTTT. As protein: CAWRNIGELFF.

This clonotype was seen a few times. J is TRBJ1-4 and V is TRBV3-1, with D perhaps matching TRBD1 (5 bases). Trimming removed 6 bases from V and 10 bases from J, with 21 bases in between. Per the germline V gene, CDR1 is LGHDT and CDR2 is YNNKEL (reference sequence). This CDR3 contains 15 residues. The CDR3 sequence is CASRKGPGYEGKLFF. The CDR3 DNA reads as TGTGCCAGCAGAAAGGGGCCGGGGTACGAGGGAAAACTGTTTTTT. Full variable domain (remainder filled in from reference TRBV3-1 and TRBJ1-4): DTAVSQTPKYLVTQMGNDKSIKCEQNLGHDTMYWYKQDSKKFLKIMFSYNNKELIINETVPNRFSPKSPDKAHLNLHINSLELGDSAVYFCASRKGPGYEGKLFFGSGTQLSVL.

The chain links TRBV29-1 to TRBJ1-2; TRBD1 is a possible D gene (6 bases). Germline V lookup: CDR1 SQVTM, CDR2 ANQGSEA. The length of the CDR3 is 11 residues. Trimming removed 7 bases from V and 4 bases from J, with 10 bases in between. In DNA form, the CDR3 reads TGCAGCGCTACAGGGCCCTATGGCTACACCTTC. Protein: CSATGPYGYTF.

This clonotype came up many times. V is TRBV12-3 or TRBV12-4 and J is TRBJ1-4; perhaps TRBD1 as D (5 bases). Deletions cut 4 bases from V and 4 bases from J, with 16 bases between. The CDR3 contains 16 residues. The CDR3 loop is CASSSLGDGDNEKLFF. The DNA of the CDR3 is TGTGCCAGCAGTTCCTTAGGGGACGGCGATAATGAAAAACTGTTTTTT.

This clonotype was found a few times. CDR3 loop: CASSAGQGTYNEQFF. Here the CDR3 DNA reads TGCGCCAGCAGCGCGGGACAGGGTACCTACAATGAGCAGTTCTTC. The rearrangement uses TRBV5-1 and TRBJ2-1, with TRBD1 matching 9 bases. Losses at the gene ends were 4 bases for V and 2 bases for J; bases not matched to a gene: 4. Per the germline V gene, CDR1 is SGHRS and CDR2 is YFSETQ. The CDR3 totals 15 residues.

The table lists this clonotype with many counts. The V call is TRBV5-1, the J call TRBJ1-2, with TRBD1 identical over 10 bases. The CDR3 is 13 residues long. Per the germline V gene, CDR1 is SGHRS and CDR2 is YFSETQ. Unmatched junction bases numbered 4, after V lost 3 bases and J lost 8 bases. This CDR3 reads CASSWGTGDGYTF. CDR3 nucleotides: TGCGCCAGCAGCTGGGGGACAGGGGACGGCTACACCTTC.

The sample holds many counts of this clonotype. This rearrangement joins TRBV3-1 to TRBJ2-5; unclear D gene. Trimming cost V 0 bases and J 9 bases, with 8 bases left between them. In germline, CDR1 is LGHDT, CDR2 YNNKEL (reference sequence). The CDR3 loop spans 12 amino acids. In nucleotides, the CDR3 is TGTGCCAGCAGCCAAGATATCGCCGCCCAGTACTTC. Protein: CASSQDIAAQYF.

This clonotype showed up just a few times. V is TRBV6-2 or TRBV6-3 and J is TRBJ2-3; weak D call: TRBD2 (5 bases). This CDR3 contains 13 residues. The V and J ends lost 7 bases and 5 bases respectively, with 13 bases between them. The germline gives CDR1 MNHEY, CDR2 SVGEGT. This CDR3 reads CASTPYEGDTQYF. CDR3 DNA sequence: TGTGCCAGCACGCCCTACGAGGGAGATACGCAGTATTTT.

This clonotype was detected ten times or more. The chain couples TRBV12-5 to TRBJ1-5, with D hard to call. In germline, CDR1 is LGHNT, CDR2 FRNRAP. V lost 0 bases to trimming and J lost 6 bases, with 9 bases between them. The CDR3 extends over 14 amino acids. CDR3 sequence (DNA): TGTGCTAGTGGTTTGGTACGTTTCGGTCAGCCCCAGCATTTT. It yields the protein CASGLVRFGQPQHF.

Only a few counts were recorded for this clonotype. The chain is built from TRBV12-3 or TRBV12-4 and TRBJ2-3; no firm D call. V shed 7 bases and J shed 3 bases, with 5 bases lying between them. This CDR3 is 11 amino acids long. CDR3 residues: CASIRTDTQYF. The CDR3 coding sequence is TGTGCCAGCATTAGAACAGATACGCAGTATTTT.

This clonotype was recorded a few times. The chain joins TRBV9 to TRBJ1-3; 9 positions agree with TRBD1. J lost 4 bases, V lost 4 bases, and 3 bases had no gene match. This CDR3 contains 14 residues. The germline V gene has CDR1 SGDLS and CDR2 YYNGEE. The CDR3 reads CASSRDRAGNTIYF. The CDR3 coding sequence is TGTGCCAGCAGCAGGGACAGGGCGGGAAACACCATATATTTT.

The sample holds many counts of this clonotype. The rearrangement uses TRBV7-2 and TRBJ1-5, with 8 bases fitting TRBD1. The CDR3 extends over 16 amino acids. The J segment lost 6 bases and the V segment lost 5 bases, leaving 12 bases of the junction unmatched. Germline lookup yields CDR1 SGHTA and CDR2 FQGNSA. CDR3 sequence reads: CASSISTGAMGQPQHF. As DNA, the CDR3 is TGTGCCAGCAGCATATCGACAGGGGCGATGGGTCAGCCCCAGCATTTT.

Concerning this clonotype itself: Possible read error: a much larger clone is one base away. The chain combines TRBV11-2 with TRBJ2-1; TRBD2 aligns across 7 bases. This CDR3 is 14 amino acids long. CDR1 and CDR2 from the germline V gene are SGHAT and FQNNGV. Unmatched junction bases numbered 5, after V lost 1 base and J lost 8 bases. The CDR3 DNA reads TGTGCCAGCAGCTTAGTGACTAGCTGGGATGAGCAGTTCTTC. Its translation: CASSLVTSWDEQFF.

In its sample, this clonotype was seen many times. The rearrangement joins TRBV5-1 to TRBJ2-2, with TRBD2 matching over 7 bases. CDR1 and CDR2 from the germline V gene are SGHRS and YFSETQ. This CDR3 has 16 amino acids. V shed 0 bases and J 0 bases; nucleotides not matched to a gene: 2. CDR3 sequence (DNA): TGCGCCAGCAGCTTGGGGAGCGGGGCGAACACCGGGGAGCTGTTTTTT. Protein: CASSLGSGANTGELFF.

The sample holds many counts of this clonotype. The rearrangement links TRBV4-1 to TRBJ2-4; 7 nucleotides match TRBD2. There are 18 residues in the CDR3. Germline loops: CDR1 MGHRA, CDR2 YSYEKL. V lost 4 bases to trimming and J lost 0 bases; unmatched junction nucleotides: 12. As DNA, the CDR3 is TGCGCCAGCAGCCCAATACACGGAGCTAGCGGAGCCAAAAACATTCAGTACTTC. Translation gives CASSPIHGASGAKNIQYF.

This clonotype showed up many times. The chain couples TRBV29-1 to TRBJ2-1; the match to TRBD2 covers 12 bases. Germline V gives CDR1 SQVTM, CDR2 ANQGSEA. The CDR3 totals 15 residues. V was clipped by 7 bases and J by 9 bases; unmatched bases: 13. CDR3 sequence reads: CSAAILAGGPVEQFF. The CDR3 nucleotides read TGCAGCGCGGCAATTCTAGCGGGAGGGCCCGTTGAGCAGTTCTTC.

The sample holds many counts of this clonotype. The CDR3 region is CASSPNQQGRQPQHF. The DNA of the CDR3 is TGTGCCAGCTCACCAAATCAACAGGGGAGGCAGCCCCAGCATTTT. The rearrangement uses TRBV18 and TRBJ1-5, with 7 bases identical to TRBD1. Trimming cost V 2 bases and J 7 bases; bases outside gene matches: 8. This CDR3 is built from 15 residues. In germline, CDR1 is KGHSH, CDR2 LQKENI.

This clonotype was detected many times. The chain couples TRBV11-2 to TRBJ2-1, with 10 bases that match TRBD2. This CDR3 has 19 amino acids. V dropped 1 base and J dropped 0; count of bases not matched to a gene: 9. CDR1 is SGHAT, CDR2 FQNNGV, per germline. This CDR3 is CASSLVGSGRAGSYNEQFF. DNA of the CDR3: TGTGCCAGCAGCTTAGTGGGAAGCGGGAGGGCGGGCTCCTACAATGAGCAGTTCTTC.

The chain links TRBV7-2 to TRBJ2-5; D remains unclear. Germline loops: CDR1 SGHTA, CDR2 FQGNSA. This CDR3 is built from 14 residues. V was shortened by 1 base and J by 1 base, with 7 bases between the two germline ends. The CDR3 is CASSLGGGQETQYF. Written as DNA, the CDR3 is TGTGCCAGCAGCTTAGGAGGTGGCCAAGAGACCCAGTACTTC.

V is TRBV5-6 and J is TRBJ2-1; 10 bases match TRBD2. Germline lookup yields CDR1 SGHDT and CDR2 YYEEEE. CDR3 length: 15 residues. V shed 0 bases and J 7 bases; nucleotides not matched to a gene: 4. The chain's CDR3 is CASSLVAGGANEQFF. The CDR3 nucleotides read TGTGCCAGCAGCTTGGTAGCGGGAGGAGCTAATGAGCAGTTCTTC.

Only a few counts were recorded for this clonotype. This chain uses TRBV7-8 with TRBJ1-1; D is ambiguous. Germline V gene lookup returns CDR1 SGHVS and CDR2 FQNEAQ. The CDR3 has 15 amino acids. The V end lost 2 bases, the J end lost 4 bases, and 14 bases lay between the germline ends. This chain's CDR3 is CASSLSESRSTEAFF. CDR3 coding DNA: TGTGCCAGCAGCTTAAGCGAAAGCCGGTCCACTGAAGCTTTCTTT.

The genes are TRBV6-6 and TRBJ1-1, with no clear D. The CDR3 is made up of 13 amino acids. Per the germline V gene, CDR1 is MNHNY and CDR2 is SVGAGI (reference sequence). V lost 4 bases and J lost 5, with 11 bases in between. In DNA form, the CDR3 reads TGTGCCAGCAGTTTCGACACGGGGACTGAAGCTTTCTTT. Protein sequence: CASSFDTGTEAFF.

The table lists this clonotype with a few counts. The J gene is TRBJ2-7, the V gene TRBV7-9; D might be TRBD1 (6 bases). Germline assignment: CDR1 SEHNR and CDR2 FQNEAQ (reference sequence). This CDR3 has 18 residues. Trimming removed 4 bases at V and 4 bases at J, with 26 bases between. CDR3 residues: CASSSQPPRQVLLYEQYF. The CDR3 DNA sequence: TGTGCCAGCAGCTCACAACCCCCCCGACAGGTCCTGCTTTACGAGCAGTACTTC.